A selection of T cell receptor beta chains follows, all from one sample in a study of regulatory T cells in long-lasting Graves disease. TCRdb used MiXCR to reprocess the multiplex PCR reads, holding one entry per CDR3 protein. The sample lists hundreds of thousands of distinct CDR3 sequences, 15% to 20% occurring once. These data were also filed under a second study, of T cells in Graves' hyperthyroidism and ophthalmopathy.

Sequenced here: peripheral blood mononuclear cells (PBMCs), sampled at new diagnosis, from a patient treated with antithyroid drugs. These receptors all stem from a woman aged 35-60 years with Graves disease. CDR3s include the opening cysteine and the closing phenylalanine or tryptophan. D genes are given only for firm matches. Clone size is stated in some rows and not others, as once, few, many or a class when expanded.

>TRBD1|.|TRBJ2-1|TRBV7-9
TGTGCCAGCAGCTTCTGGGACAGGGAAGCTAATGAGCAGTTCTTC
CASSFWDREANEQFF
>TRBD1|.|TRBJ1-2|TRBV12-3/TRBV12-4
TGTGCCAGCAACATAGACAGGGTCTATGGCTACACCTTC
CASNIDRVYGYTF
>TRBD2|many|TRBJ2-7|TRBV6-2/TRBV6-3
TGTGCCAGCAGTTCACTTACTAGCGGGGGAACCTACGAGCAGTACTTC
CASSSLTSGGTYEQYF
>.|few|TRBJ2-7|TRBV29-1
TGCAGCGTTGAAGTGGGCGGTGTGAGCTCCTACGAGCAGTACTTC
CSVEVGGVSSYEQYF
>.|few|TRBJ1-2|TRBV28
TGTGCCAGCAGTGGGGAGGGGTACGTTGGAGGCTACACCTTC
CASSGEGYVGGYTF
>.|few|TRBJ2-1|TRBV4-3
TGCGCCAGCAGCCAAGGATGGGCAGCAACCCCGGTAGTCTTC
CASSQGWAATPVVF
>.|many|TRBJ2-1|TRBV2
TGTGCCAGCAGTGAACTGGGGGAAAGGTACAATGAGCAGTTCTTC
CASSELGERYNEQFF
>.|few|TRBJ2-7|TRBV3-1
TGTGCCAGCAGCCAAGAGACTCACCGCCGGGATAGAAGGAAAGAGCAGTACTTC
CASSQETHRRDRRKEQYF
>.|few|TRBJ1-5|TRBV2
TGTGCCAGCAGTGAAAAGAGGGGTTGGGCTGCTGGCGATCAGCCCCAGCATTTT
CASSEKRGWAAGDQPQHF
>.|many|TRBJ1-2|TRBV27
TGTGCCAGCAGTTTTCGGCTAGGGGGTAACTATGGCTACACCTTC
CASSFRLGGNYGYTF
>TRBD1|many|TRBJ2-7|TRBV28
TGTGCCAGCAGTTTGGCGGGACAGGGGGCTTACGAGCAGTACTTC
CASSLAGQGAYEQYF
>TRBD2|.|TRBJ2-1|TRBV7-3
TGTGCCAGCAGCCCATCAGCACTAGCGGGGGCGTACAATGAGCAGTTCTTC
CASSPSALAGAYNEQFF
>.|.|TRBJ1-1|TRBV6-1
TGTGCCAGCGGTACGCTCACTGAAGCTTTCTTT
CASGTLTEAFF
>.|many|TRBJ1-5|TRBV20-1
TGCAGTGCTAGAGATCTGGCAGGCTCTCAGCCCCAGCATTTT
CSARDLAGSQPQHF
>TRBD1|.|TRBJ2-7|TRBV10-1
TGCGCCACAACAGGGGAGTCTCCCTACGAGCAGTACTTC
CATTGESPYEQYF
>TRBD1|.|TRBJ2-1|TRBV5-4
TGTGCCAGCACCTTCTCGGACAGGGGGTTTAATGAGCAGTTCTTC
CASTFSDRGFNEQFF
>.|many|TRBJ2-7|TRBV7-9
TGTGCCAGCAGCTCCCGCCGAACGGACTCCTACGAGCAGTACTTC
CASSSRRTDSYEQYF
>TRBD1|.|TRBJ1-4|TRBV12-3/TRBV12-4
TGTGCCAGCAGTTTCCAAACAGGGGTTGAAAAACTGTTTTTT
CASSFQTGVEKLFF
>TRBD2|few|TRBJ2-3|TRBV7-9
TGTGCCAGCAGACAAACTGCTAGCGGGGGGAGCACAGATACGCAGTATTTT
CASRQTASGGSTDTQYF
>.|many|TRBJ2-5|TRBV27
TGTGCCAGCAGGCCAAGGGCCTCAAGAGAGGAGACCCAGTACTTC
CASRPRASREETQYF
>TRBD2|many|TRBJ2-3|TRBV24-1
TGTGCCACCAGTGATCGGCGGGGGGGCCCCGATACGCAGTATTTT
CATSDRRGGPDTQYF
>.|.|TRBJ1-2|TRBV7-2
TGTGCCAGCAGCCTACAGGGTATAAAAGGCTATGGCTACACCTTC
CASSLQGIKGYGYTF
>.|few|TRBJ1-5|TRBV19
TGTGCCAGCAACGAAAGCAATCAGCCCCAGCATTTT
CASNESNQPQHF
>TRBD2|many|TRBJ2-3|TRBV20-1
TGCAGTGCGGTGCTAGCGGGGGGTAACCCAGATACGCAGTATTTT
CSAVLAGGNPDTQYF
>TRBD2|many|TRBJ2-5|TRBV18
TGTGCCAGCTCACCACTGGGAGGGACCCAAGAGACCCAGTACTTC
CASSPLGGTQETQYF
>.|many|TRBJ1-4|TRBV2
TGTGCCAGCAGTGAAGCGCCCGGGGGTATTGAAAAACTGTTTTTT
CASSEAPGGIEKLFF
>.|many|TRBJ1-3|TRBV12-3/TRBV12-4
TGTGCCAGCACTCCAAGGGGCAGGGCAGAGGGAAACACCATATATTTT
CASTPRGRAEGNTIYF
>TRBD1|many|TRBJ1-2|TRBV30
TGTGCCTGGACTGTACATGGGACAGGGTTAAACACCTTC
CAWTVHGTGLNTF
>TRBD1|many|TRBJ1-2|TRBV12-3/TRBV12-4
TGTGCCAGCAGTTCCCGGGACAGGGGTACAGGGGGCTACACCTTC
CASSSRDRGTGGYTF